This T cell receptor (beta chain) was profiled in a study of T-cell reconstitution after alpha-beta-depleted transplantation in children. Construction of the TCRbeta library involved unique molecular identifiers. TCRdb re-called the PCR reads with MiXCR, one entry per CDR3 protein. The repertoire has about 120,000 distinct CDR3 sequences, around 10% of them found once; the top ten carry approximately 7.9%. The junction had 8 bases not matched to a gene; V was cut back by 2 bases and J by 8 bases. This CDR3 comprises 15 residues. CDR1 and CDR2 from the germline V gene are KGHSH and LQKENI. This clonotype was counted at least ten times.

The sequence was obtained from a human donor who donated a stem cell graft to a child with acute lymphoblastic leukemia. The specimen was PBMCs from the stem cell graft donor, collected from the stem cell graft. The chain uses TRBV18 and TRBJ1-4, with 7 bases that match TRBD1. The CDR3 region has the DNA TGTGCCAGCTCACCAGGCGAGGGGGCACGGGAAAAACTGTTTTTT. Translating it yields CASSPGEGAREKLFF.